These 22 T cell receptor beta chains were all obtained from the same sample, sequenced in a study of beta chain features in type 1 diabetes. Whole-study results and caveats: For Type 1 diabetes patients, all four CD4+ subsets carried TCRB CDR3s that were moderately but significantly shorter.

These TCRs are of unknown antigen specificity. The isolated RNA, all of it, was reverse transcribed, so expressed TCRB transcripts were what got sequenced. Clones were sequenced by immunoSEQ multiplex PCR, and TCRdb holds only the in-frame ones, with some missing. The data contain 300,000 or so clones, approximately 14% of them singletons. Source material: naive CD4+ T cells from blood. These receptors all come from a man between 25 and 39 years old with type 1 diabetes.

This clone has only a few counts. The chain uses TRBV25-1 and TRBJ1-5, with 8 bases identical to TRBD1. The CDR3 is 15 residues long. The V segment lost 4 bases and the J segment 1 base; nucleotides outside the gene matches: 3. Germline V CDR1 and CDR2: MGHDK, SYGVNS. The CDR3 protein is CASSVTGGSNQPQHF. The CDR3 DNA reads TGTGCCAGCAGTGTAACAGGGGGAAGCAATCAGCCCCAGCATTTT. The entire variable domain, with the rest obtained from reference TRBV25-1 and TRBJ1-5, is as follows: EADIYQTPRYLVIGTGKKITLECSQTMGHDKMYWYQQDPGMELHLIHYSYGVNSTEKGDLSSESTVSRIRTEHFPLTLESARPSHTSQYLCASSVTGGSNQPQHFGDGTRLSIL.

The CDR3 DNA reads TGTGCCCAGACAGGGCTTTTTCCGATGAACACTGAAGCTTTCTTT. Translated: CAQTGLFPMNTEAFF. The V gene is TRBV7-9, the J gene TRBJ1-1, with TRBD1 identical over 7 bases. The CDR3 is 15 amino acids. In germline, CDR1 is SEHNR, CDR2 FQNEAQ (reference sequence). The J segment lost 0 bases and the V segment lost 11 bases, leaving 12 bases of the junction unmatched.

This clone was detected a few times. The chain carries TRBV9 and TRBJ1-1; D is undetermined. Germline CDR1 SGDLS, CDR2 YYNGEE. The CDR3 runs to 15 residues. The V end was cut by 5 bases, the J end by 5 bases, with 19 bases between. The CDR3 DNA reads TGTGCCAGCAGGGCAGCACTGGGCCGAGGGACTGAAGCTTTCTTT. Encoded protein: CASRAALGRGTEAFF.

The chain links TRBV10-3 to TRBJ2-3, with D possibly matching TRBD2 (7 bases). V lost 5 bases to trimming and J lost 5 bases, with 17 bases between them. This CDR3 has 15 residues. CDR1 is ENHRY, CDR2 SYGVKD, per germline. Here the CDR3 reads CAISPFEGGGDTQYF. In DNA form, the CDR3 reads TGTGCCATCAGTCCTTTCGAGGGAGGGGGAGATACGCAGTATTTT.

This clone was picked up a small number of times. The DNA for the CDR3 is TGTGCCAGCAGTGACTGGAGATCCTACGAGCAGTACTTC. Protein sequence: CASSDWRSYEQYF. The chain recombines TRBV2 with TRBJ2-7; D remains unclear. V lost 3 bases and J lost 1, with 7 bases in between. CDR1 is SNHLY, CDR2 FYNNEI, per germline. The CDR3 has 13 amino acids.

The rearrangement uses TRBV19 and TRBJ1-5; TRBD1 aligns across 8 bases. Germline-derived CDR1 and CDR2 are LNHDA and SQIVND (reference sequence). The trim removed 3 bases at V and 1 base at J, leaving 8 bases unmatched. CDR3 length: 17 residues. CDR3 sequence: CASSMNRGTGSNQPQHF. As DNA, the CDR3 is TGTGCCAGTAGTATGAACAGGGGGACTGGGAGCAATCAGCCCCAGCATTTT. The full variable domain, rest sourced from reference TRBV19 and TRBJ1-5, is DGGITQSPKYLFRKEGQNVTLSCEQNLNHDAMYWYRQDPGQGLRLIYYSQIVNDFQKGDIAEGYSVSREKKESFPLTVTSAQKNPTAFYLCASSMNRGTGSNQPQHFGDGTRLSIL.

The J gene is TRBJ2-6, the V gene TRBV19; D is uncertain. The CDR3 is 15 residues long. Germline V gene lookup returns CDR1 LNHDA and CDR2 SQIVND (reference sequence). V lost 6 bases to trimming and J lost 0 bases, with 9 bases between them. CDR3 loop: CASRYDSSGANVLTF. In nucleotides, the CDR3 is TGTGCCAGTAGATATGATAGCTCTGGGGCCAACGTCCTGACTTTC.

This clone was counted only a few times. The DNA of the CDR3 is TGTGCCAGTAGGGTTACCGGACTAGCGGGAGGGGGGCAGCAGTTCTTC. This encodes CASRVTGLAGGGQQFF. The chain has TRBV19 and TRBJ2-1; 15 bases are shared with TRBD2. Trimming removed 6 bases from V and 11 bases from J; junction bases left unmatched: 11. CDR1 is LNHDA and CDR2 is SQIVND in the germline V gene (reference sequence). The CDR3 contains 16 residues.

This clone was observed a handful of times. The rearrangement joins TRBV9 to TRBJ2-1; TRBD2 is a possible D gene (5 bases). CDR3 size: 15 residues. Trimming pared 0 bases from V and 4 bases from J, leaving 11 bases between. CDR1 is SGDLS and CDR2 is YYNGEE in the germline V gene. In nucleotides, the CDR3 is TGTGCCAGCAGCGTAGAATCTAGCTTTTACAATGAGCAGTTCTTC. It yields the protein CASSVESSFYNEQFF.

In its sample, this clone was seen a few times. The rearrangement joins TRBV10-3 to TRBJ2-5, with 7 bases that match TRBD1. V was clipped by 6 bases and J by 1 base; unmatched bases: 2. The CDR3 sequence is 13 residues long. The germline CDR1 and CDR2 sequences are ENHRY and SYGVKD. The CDR3 DNA is TGTGCCATCAGGGACAGGACCCAAGAGACCCAGTACTTC. Translation: CAIRDRTQETQYF.

This clone occurred a few times. The chain joins TRBV6-1 to TRBJ2-5; possibly TRBD1 for D (5 bases). Germline CDR1 MNHNS, CDR2 SASEGT. There are 13 residues in the CDR3. Here the CDR3 DNA reads TGTGGGGTTTTAGCAGGGAACCAAGAGACCCAGTACTTC. This translates into CGVLAGNQETQYF.

The CDR3: CASISTSGSSYEQYF. CDR3 DNA sequence: TGTGCCAGCATCTCGACTAGCGGGAGCTCCTACGAGCAGTACTTC. The J gene is TRBJ2-7, the V gene TRBV5-6, with 12 positions matching TRBD2. The V gene end was trimmed by 6 bases and the J gene end by 0 bases; junction bases not matched to a gene: 4. The CDR3 sequence is 15 residues long. Germline V CDR1 and CDR2: SGHDT, YYEEEE.

The CDR3 coding sequence is TGTGCCAGCAGCTTAACCAGTCAGTCTTTTGGCTACACCTTC. Protein sequence: CASSLTSQSFGYTF. V and J are TRBV7-3 and TRBJ1-2; D not certain. This CDR3 has 14 amino acids. V lost 0 bases and J lost 7, with 12 bases in between. Per germline, CDR1 SGHTA and CDR2 FQGTGA.

This clone was seen more than once but under ten times. The J gene is TRBJ1-1, the V gene TRBV25-1, with D perhaps TRBD1 (6 bases). Germline-derived CDR1 and CDR2 are MGHDK and SYGVNS. V lost 1 base to trimming and J lost 2 bases, with 14 bases between them. The CDR3 is 16 amino acids. CDR3 sequence: CASSEFGAGVNTEAFF. The CDR3 DNA reads as TGTGCCAGCAGTGAATTCGGGGCAGGGGTAAACACTGAAGCTTTCTTT.

CDR3 residues: CASTRGSTDTQYF. CDR3 in DNA: TGTGCCAGCACCCGGGGTAGCACAGATACGCAGTATTTT. The genes are TRBV6-5 and TRBJ2-3; D may be TRBD2 (5 bases). The germline gives CDR1 MNHEY, CDR2 SVGAGI. V gave up 7 bases and J gave up 0 bases, with 8 bases separating them. This CDR3 contains 13 residues.

This clone was seen only a few times. The chain employs TRBV25-1 and TRBJ1-2; tentative D call: TRBD1 (5 bases). This CDR3 spans 12 amino acids. Per the germline V gene, CDR1 is MGHDK and CDR2 is SYGVNS. V shed 9 bases and J shed 4 bases, with 12 bases lying between them. The CDR3 sequence: CASPVGAYGYTF. The DNA for the CDR3 is TGTGCCAGTCCAGTTGGGGCCTATGGCTACACCTTC.

This clone was detected only a few times. The chain employs TRBV28 and TRBJ2-3; 7 positions agree with TRBD1. Germline V CDR1 and CDR2: MDHEN, SYDVKM. The junction had 5 bases not matched to a gene; V was cut back by 3 bases and J by 2 bases. The CDR3 runs 15 residues. The CDR3 DNA sequence: TGTGCCAGCAGTTTTCAGGGGGAGATCACAGATACGCAGTATTTT. Translated: CASSFQGEITDTQYF. Looking up the rest from reference TRBV28 and TRBJ2-3 gives the full variable domain: DVKVTQSSRYLVKRTGEKVFLECVQDMDHENMFWYRQDPGLGLRLIYFSYDVKMKEKGDIPEGYSVSREKKERFSLILESASTNQTSMYLCASSFQGEITDTQYFGPGTRLTVL.

This clone has a handful of counts. The chain recombines TRBV18 with TRBJ1-1; D gene uncertain. Per germline, CDR1 KGHSH and CDR2 LQKENI. The CDR3 length is 14 residues. Trimming pared 1 base from V and 3 bases from J, leaving 9 bases between. The CDR3 reads CASSPLPADTEAFF. In nucleotides, the CDR3 is TGTGCCAGCTCACCACTACCCGCGGACACTGAAGCTTTCTTT. Together with reference TRBV18 and TRBJ1-1, the CDR3 gives the full variable domain: NAGVMQNPRHLVRRRGQEARLRCSPMKGHSHVYWYRQLPEEGLKFMVYLQKENIIDESGMPKERFSAEFPKEGPSILRIQQVVRGDSAAYFCASSPLPADTEAFFGQGTRLTVV.

Only a few counts were recorded for this clone. The chain couples TRBV11-2 to TRBJ2-7; D unresolved. Germline lookup yields CDR1 SGHAT and CDR2 FQNNGV. This CDR3 region has 14 residues. V was trimmed by 0 bases and J by 1 base, leaving 7 bases between them. CDR3: CASSLEAISYEQYF. DNA of the CDR3: TGTGCCAGCAGCTTAGAGGCAATTTCCTACGAGCAGTACTTC.

This clone was seen only a few times. CDR3 region: CASSLGDRDNQPQHF. DNA for the CDR3: TGTGCCAGCAGCTTGGGGGACAGGGATAATCAGCCCCAGCATTTT. This sequence joins TRBV5-8 and TRBJ1-5; 9 positions agree with TRBD1. The CDR3 contains 15 residues. V lost 0 bases to trimming and J lost 4 bases; unmatched junction nucleotides: 2. The V gene's germline CDR1 is SGHTS and CDR2 YDEGEE.

This clone was seen a few times. The chain has TRBV25-1 and TRBJ2-1, with TRBD2 identical over 10 bases. Trimming took 8 bases from V and 6 from J; bases not matched to a gene: 7. CDR1 and CDR2 (germline): MGHDK, SYGVNS. The CDR3 is 14 residues long. CDR3 bases: TGTGCCAGCCGACCTAGCGGGAGCTTCAATGAGCAGTTCTTC. Translated, it gives CASRPSGSFNEQFF. Full variable domain (remainder filled in from reference TRBV25-1 and TRBJ2-1): EADIYQTPRYLVIGTGKKITLECSQTMGHDKMYWYQQDPGMELHLIHYSYGVNSTEKGDLSSESTVSRIRTEHFPLTLESARPSHTSQYLCASRPSGSFNEQFFGPGTRLTVL.

The rearrangement joins TRBV4-2 to TRBJ2-6; D gene unclear. The CDR3 runs to 16 residues. Germline V lookup: CDR1 LGHNA, CDR2 YNFKEQ. The V gene lost 1 base and the J gene lost 3 bases, with 10 bases spanning the gap. CDR3 sequence: CASSQGAPSGANVLTF. For the CDR3, the DNA is TGTGCCAGCAGCCAAGGGGCCCCCAGTGGGGCCAACGTCCTGACTTTC.